The 20 T cell receptor beta chains listed next were all sequenced from one sample in a study of stem cell transplantation in POMP-related autoinflammatory disease. Method: immunoSEQ multiplex PCR; TCRdb's copy keeps in-frame clones and lacks some. The data show about 8,600 clones, about 88% seen once. The sample in question was CD8+ T cells from PBMCs, obtained after stem cell transplantation. The source of these receptors is a human patient with POMP-related autoinflammation and immune dysregulation (PRAID). Among the T cells, some may be from the graft donor.

The chain carries TRBV7-9 and TRBJ2-4; D is undetermined. Trimming cost V 2 bases and J 10 bases, with 6 bases left between them. CDR3 length: 11 residues. CDR1 and CDR2 from the germline V gene are SEHNR and FQNEAQ (reference sequence). CDR3 sequence: CASSLSGIQYF. For the CDR3, the DNA is TGTGCCAGCAGCTTAAGTGGAATTCAGTACTTC.

This chain links TRBV11-2 with TRBJ2-7; D call uncertain. CDR1 and CDR2 from the germline V gene are SGHAT and FQNNGV. Trimming pared 4 bases from V and 2 bases from J, leaving 12 bases between. The CDR3 consists of 14 residues. Written as DNA, the CDR3 is TGTGCCAGCAGCTCAACCGTTAGGGCCTACGAGCAGTACTTC. It encodes CASSSTVRAYEQYF. Drawing the rest from reference TRBV11-2 and TRBJ2-7, the complete variable domain is EAGVAQSPRYKIIEKRQSVAFWCNPISGHATLYWYQQILGQGPKLLIQFQNNGVVDDSQLPKDRFSAERLKGVDSTLKIQPAKLEDSAVYLCASSSTVRAYEQYFGPGTRLTVT.

The chain is built from TRBV28 and TRBJ1-6; TRBD1 aligns across 10 bases. CDR3 length: 12 amino acids. J was trimmed by 9 bases and V by 9 bases; bases with no gene match: 2. Germline values: CDR1 MDHEN, CDR2 SYDVKM. CDR3 sequence reads: CASGDRGSPLHF. Here the CDR3 DNA reads TGTGCCAGTGGGGACAGGGGTTCACCCCTCCACTTT.

This clone came up once. The chain carries TRBV5-1 and TRBJ1-2, with D unresolved. The CDR3 covers 15 residues. From germline, CDR1 is SGHRS and CDR2 YFSETQ. Trimming removed 0 bases from V and 3 bases from J, with 12 bases in between. CDR3 in amino acids: CASSLGADPDYGYTF. As DNA, the CDR3 is TGCGCCAGCAGCTTGGGGGCCGATCCCGACTATGGCTACACCTTC.

The chain has TRBV11-2 and TRBJ2-3, with TRBD1 identical over 12 bases. The CDR3 is 18 residues long. Germline loops: CDR1 SGHAT, CDR2 FQNNGV. J lost 3 bases, V lost 1 base, and 8 bases had no gene match. CDR3 region: CASSLVGTGGKRTDTQYF. The CDR3 DNA is TGTGCCAGCAGCTTAGTGGGGACAGGGGGCAAACGGACAGATACGCAGTATTTT.

The CDR3 DNA reads as TGTGCCAGCAGCTTAAGTTTAGGGGAAGGTTTCACAGATACGCAGTATTTT. Translation: CASSLSLGEGFTDTQYF. J is TRBJ2-3 and V is TRBV7-6, with D possibly being TRBD1 (5 bases). CDR3 length: 17 amino acids. The V gene's germline CDR1 is SGHVS and CDR2 FNYEAQ. Trimming pared 2 bases from V and 2 bases from J, leaving 17 bases between.

This clone was recorded only once. The rearrangement uses TRBV5-1 and TRBJ2-3; D possibly corresponds to TRBD1 (6 bases). Germline V CDR1 and CDR2: SGHRS, YFSETQ. The CDR3 loop spans 17 amino acids. Trimming removed 2 bases at V and 1 base at J, with 17 bases between. This CDR3 reads CASSLIPRGTRTDTQYF. CDR3 bases: TGCGCCAGCAGCTTAATCCCTAGGGGGACACGCACAGATACGCAGTATTTT.

The rearrangement joins TRBV5-6 to TRBJ2-4; no definite D call. Trimming removed 3 bases at V and 3 bases at J, with 16 bases between. CDR1 and CDR2 from the germline V gene are SGHDT and YYEEEE. CDR3 size: 16 residues. The DNA for the CDR3 is TGTGCCAGCAGCTCCCCTGTGGAGACCAACAAAAACATTCAGTACTTC. It codes for CASSSPVETNKNIQYF.

The V gene is TRBV7-9, the J gene TRBJ2-1; D perhaps matches TRBD1 (6 bases). The CDR3 is made up of 16 amino acids. CDR1 and CDR2 from the germline V gene are SEHNR and FQNEAQ (reference sequence). Trimming took off 3 bases at V and 4 bases at J, with 16 bases between the two ends. The CDR3 coding sequence is TGTGCCAGCAGCTTTCGAGGCAGGGGAAGGTACAATGAGCAGTTCTTC. This encodes CASSFRGRGRYNEQFF.

The rearrangement joins TRBV2 to TRBJ2-3, with D possibly matching TRBD1 (5 bases). The CDR3 has 17 amino acids. Germline V gives CDR1 SNHLY, CDR2 FYNNEI. V lost 2 bases and J 0 bases, leaving 15 bases between the germline ends. The CDR3 loop reads CASSEYRFLTSTDTQYF. CDR3 nucleotide sequence: TGTGCCAGCAGTGAATACAGGTTCTTAACTAGCACAGATACGCAGTATTTT.

The sample holds one count of this clone. The chain recombines TRBV10-1 with TRBJ1-2; D not certain. The CDR3 is 12 residues long. CDR1 is WNHNN, CDR2 SYGVQD, per germline (reference sequence). V lost 2 bases, J lost 0 bases, and 1 base lay in between. CDR3 in amino acids: CASSETNYGYTF. The CDR3 coding sequence is TGCGCCAGCAGTGAGACTAACTATGGCTACACCTTC.

This clone came up once. This sequence joins TRBV19 and TRBJ2-7; D uncertain. The CDR3 totals 14 residues. V dropped 8 bases and J dropped 0 bases, with 14 bases sitting between them. CDR1 and CDR2 from the germline V gene are LNHDA and SQIVND (reference sequence). CDR3 coding DNA: TGTGCCAGTTATGACACTCCGAGCTCCTACGAGCAGTACGTC. As protein: CASYDTPSSYEQYV.

This rearrangement joins TRBV7-9 to TRBJ2-7; a possible D gene is TRBD1 (6 bases). Per germline, CDR1 SEHNR and CDR2 FQNEAQ (reference sequence). CDR3 size: 16 residues. The V end lost 0 bases, the J end lost 2 bases, and 14 bases lay between the germline ends. The CDR3 loop is CASSLALGTPTYEQYF. As DNA, the CDR3 is TGTGCCAGCAGCTTAGCTCTTGGGACACCGACCTACGAGCAGTACTTC.

A few counts support this clone. CDR3 residues: CASSLDADTDTQYF. Written as DNA, the CDR3 is TGTGCCAGCAGCTTGGATGCGGACACAGATACGCAGTATTTT. V usage is TRBV5-6 and J usage is TRBJ2-3; D is uncertain. This CDR3 spans 14 amino acids. Germline V CDR1 and CDR2: SGHDT, YYEEEE. Trimming removed 0 bases at V and 2 bases at J, with 7 bases between. The variable domain in full, completed from reference TRBV5-6 and TRBJ2-3, reads DAGVTQSPTHLIKTRGQQVTLRCSPKSGHDTVSWYQQALGQGPQFIFQYYEEEERQRGNFPDRFSGHQFPNYSSELNVNALLLGDSALYLCASSLDADTDTQYFGPGTRLTVL.

CDR3: CASSDAGSNQPQHF. Written as DNA, the CDR3 is TGTGCCAGCAGCGACGCCGGGAGCAATCAGCCCCAGCATTTT. The V and J genes are TRBV6-2 or TRBV6-3 and TRBJ1-5, with D unclear. This CDR3 spans 14 amino acids. Trimming shortened V by 6 bases and J by 1 base, and 10 bases separated the two germline ends. Germline V gene lookup returns CDR1 MNHEY and CDR2 SVGEGT.

V usage is TRBV28 and J usage is TRBJ2-3; 11 bases align to TRBD2. CDR3 length: 17 residues. Germline-derived CDR1 and CDR2 are MDHEN and SYDVKM. V lost 0 bases and J lost 0; bases outside the gene matches: 2. The CDR3 here is CASSLWGLADSTDTQYF. CDR3 in DNA: TGTGCCAGCAGTTTATGGGGACTAGCGGATAGCACAGATACGCAGTATTTT.

The J gene is TRBJ2-3, the V gene TRBV6-5; no clear D. The V gene's germline CDR1 is MNHEY and CDR2 SVGAGI. CDR3 length: 14 residues. V lost 2 bases to trimming and J lost 3 bases, with 9 bases between them. In nucleotides, the CDR3 is TGTGCCAGCAGTTACAAGGGAAATACAGATACGCAGTATTTT. Amino acid sequence: CASSYKGNTDTQYF.

The rearrangement links TRBV6-4 to TRBJ1-2, with no clear D. The CDR3 has 14 amino acids. V was cut by 0 bases and J by 2 bases, with 7 bases left in between. Germline CDR1 and CDR2: MRHNA and SNTAGT. The CDR3 sequence: CASSDSPRNYGYTF. CDR3 coding DNA: TGTGCCAGCAGTGACTCCCCGCGAAACTATGGCTACACCTTC.

This clone occurred a few times. V usage is TRBV19 and J usage is TRBJ2-3; D may be TRBD2 (5 bases). Trimming pared 0 bases from V and 2 bases from J, leaving 12 bases between. Germline V CDR1 and CDR2: LNHDA, SQIVND (reference sequence). CDR3 length equals 16 residues. The CDR3 spells CASSIEPDGITDTQYF. The CDR3 nucleotides are TGTGCCAGTAGTATAGAACCTGACGGGATCACAGATACGCAGTATTTT.

The chain is built from TRBV2 and TRBJ1-1, with D perhaps matching TRBD1 (5 bases). CDR3 length: 14 residues. The V end was cut by 4 bases, the J end by 2 bases, with 11 bases between. Germline values: CDR1 SNHLY, CDR2 FYNNEI. The CDR3: CASSVVGTNTEAFF. DNA of the CDR3: TGTGCCAGCAGTGTGGTCGGGACCAACACTGAAGCTTTCTTT.